This T cell receptor (beta chain) comes out of a study of massively parallel sequencing of T cell beta chains (dated by TCRdb to about 2009). Background on the whole study: The study profiled human TCR beta CDR3 diversity in peripheral blood using 5'-RACE, Illumina short-read sequencing and a dedicated short-read assembly strategy. General study outcomes and caveats: Preferential PCR amplification of some TRBV and TRBJ sequences may have skewed the reported gene usage frequencies. Usage of TRBV genes spanned from more than 0.0095% for TRBV17 up to 24.6% for TRBV20-1, while TRBJ usage spanned from 1.5% to 2% for TRBJ2-6 up to roughly 17% for TRBJ2-1. CDR3 beta length ranged from 21 to 81 nucleotides, peaking at 45 nucleotides. Because the RNA was pooled from many donors, the results reflect population-average clonotype abundance rather than any individual repertoire. Subsampling showed clonotype counts rising linearly with read number, indicating sequencing depth was far from saturation. Only around 23,000 (67.4%) of the clonotypes could be assigned a unique TRBV gene. Within the 34,000 or so distinct clonotypes, single-copy clonotypes accounted for approximately 70% of clonotypes but just roughly 17% of assemblies. A single sequence read supported most clonotypes (about 70% of the 33,664), and this single-read support could in principle inflate apparent diversity.

Everyone in the donor pool was aged 18 to 40 years, and the pool included 350 to 400 males and about 150 females. From 165 liters of pooled peripheral blood, peripheral leukocyte polyA+ RNA was isolated. For starting material, the researchers used a commercial mRNA preparation made from normal human peripheral blood leukocytes pooled across approximately 600 individuals. As for this clonotype: This clone's antigen is unknown. It has no much larger one-base neighbor in the sample; base qualities were not kept.

The CDR3 contains 14 residues, cysteine and phenylalanine counted. Only CDR3 DNA is held: 42 bases, read in frame from base 1. A distance of 13 bases separates the germline ends of V and J, which lose 8 bases and 1 base respectively. For CDR1 and CDR2, the germline V gene (reference sequence) lists PRHDT and FYEKMQ. Reads for this sample came from an Illumina Genome Analyzer II. A RACE product of about 520 bp was obtained after two rounds of nested PCR with TRBC1/TRBC2-specific primers and was gel-purified. First-strand cDNA was synthesized with a TRBC-specific primer plus a template-switching oligonucleotide, by which a 5' anchor for RACE was provided. The RACE amplicon was too long for direct short-read sequencing, so it was concatemerized by ligation and sheared by sonication. PAGE was used to isolate a size fraction of 100 to 300 bp, and that fraction then underwent shotgun sequencing on the Illumina platform. Separate runs on an Illumina GAII yielded 18.8 million 36-nt reads and 21.7 million 50-nt single-end reads. In the source study's methods: Assembly of the 40,582,229 pooled reads was done with iSSAKE, using the parameters -m 15, -o 2 and -r 0.7. Reads that aligned to the ends of Ensembl TRBV gene predictions and carried unmatched junctional bases were used to seed de novo CDR3 beta assemblies. Clonotype abundance was estimated as the number of matching assembled contigs, not raw read depth. Among the assembled clonotypes, about 2,000 (about 6%) contained in-frame stop codons and were discarded, which left around 34,000 productive clonotypes. Sanger sequencing of cloned RACE products gave 250 to 350 unique TCR sequences, and 69% of them were also found in the Illumina assembly. TCRdb cleaned the public reads at Q25 with fastp, built clones with MiXCR and kept in-frame beta chains. Merged by CDR3 protein, the rows form single entries marked with the most common genes and DNA. TCRdb's processing, not the study's, gives the V and J calls here. This sample comprises more than 4,000 distinct CDR3 sequences, 30% to 45% of them detected only once. 2.9% of the sample comes from the top ten.

Source material: commercial RNA from peripheral blood pooled from many donors. This TCR derives from a pool of human donors in good health; the sample was commercial RNA pooled from many donors. The chain employs TRBV13 and TRBJ2-3; confidence is insufficient to name the D gene. The CDR3 region has the sequence CASRLGPGTDTQYF. The DNA sequence is given as TGTGCCAGCCGCCTAGGGCCGGGCACAGATACGCAGTATTTT.